This entry lists 27 T cell receptor beta chains sequenced from one sample in a study of T cell responses to AZD1222 COVID-19 vaccine. Repertoires were generated with immunoSEQ multiplex PCR, while TCRdb's copy carries only in-frame clones and drops some. This sample has 98,000 or so clones, with roughly nine tenths found just once. Sequencing was performed on peripheral blood, taken 28 days after the second dose of the MenACWY control vaccine. The receptors originated from an adult who received the MenACWY meningococcal vaccine as a control.

The V gene is TRBV29-1, the J gene TRBJ1-2; D may be TRBD1 (5 bases). V gave up 4 bases and J gave up 8 bases, with 17 bases separating them. The CDR3 runs to 13 residues. CDR1 and CDR2 from the germline V gene are SQVTM and ANQGSEA. CDR3 sequence (DNA): TGCAGCGTTGGAATATCAGGGATAGGCGGCTACACCTTC. This encodes CSVGISGIGGYTF.

The CDR3, as DNA: TGTGCCAGCGAGGGACTAGCGGGGGGAAAAGAGACCCAGTACTTC. This sequence encodes CASEGLAGGKETQYF. The genes are TRBV7-9 and TRBJ2-5, with 15 bases fitting TRBD2. The V gene end was trimmed by 8 bases and the J gene end by 3 bases; junction bases not matched to a gene: 4. The germline V gene has CDR1 SEHNR and CDR2 FQNEAQ (reference sequence). This CDR3 is 15 amino acids long.

CDR3 in amino acids: CASSFGQYNSPLHF. The DNA of the CDR3 is TGTGCCAGCAGTTTCGGTCAATATAATTCACCCCTCCACTTT. The chain couples TRBV28 to TRBJ1-6; D uncertain. The CDR3 sequence is 14 residues long. The germline CDR1 and CDR2 sequences are MDHEN and SYDVKM. V shed 3 bases and J shed 4 bases, with 7 bases lying between them.

The gene calls are TRBV5-1 and TRBJ1-2; a possible D gene is TRBD1 (5 bases). With 7 bases removed from V and 0 bases from J, the gap between germline ends came to 13 bases. Germline-derived CDR1 and CDR2 are SGHRS and YFSETQ. CDR3 length: 14 residues. This CDR3 is CASSRAQANYGYTF. CDR3 DNA sequence: TGCGCCAGCTCCAGGGCCCAAGCTAACTATGGCTACACCTTC.

Here the CDR3 DNA reads TGCGCCAGCAGTGTCGATGGGTCTGGAAACACCATATATTTT. This sequence encodes CASSVDGSGNTIYF. J is TRBJ1-3 and V is TRBV10-2; D not certain. The CDR3 totals 14 residues. V lost 4 bases and J 1 base, leaving 8 bases between the germline ends. Looked up from germline, CDR1 is WSHSY and CDR2 is SAAADI.

The chain is built from TRBV5-6 and TRBJ1-5; D remains ambiguous. Trimming left V 4 bases short and J 3 bases short, with 14 bases between. This CDR3 has 15 amino acids. Germline CDR1 reads SGHDT; CDR2 reads YYEEEE. The CDR3 reads CASSRLGGFNQPQHF. In nucleotides, the CDR3 is TGTGCCAGCAGCCGGCTAGGTGGGTTCAATCAGCCCCAGCATTTT.

The chain carries TRBV7-9 and TRBJ2-2; the D is unclear. V was cut by 5 bases and J by 1 base, with 8 bases left in between. The germline gives CDR1 SEHNR, CDR2 FQNEAQ (reference sequence). The CDR3 runs to 14 residues. The CDR3 protein is CASSRTGNTGELFF. CDR3 bases: TGTGCCAGCAGCCGAACGGGGAACACCGGGGAGCTGTTTTTT.

The chain has TRBV20-1 and TRBJ1-5, with D perhaps matching TRBD1 (5 bases). Germline values: CDR1 DFQATT, CDR2 SNEGSKA (reference sequence). The germline V and J ends were trimmed by 6 bases and 4 bases, with 10 bases remaining between them. The CDR3 loop spans 12 amino acids. CDR3 DNA sequence: TGCAGTGCCAGTGGGGGAAATCAGCCCCAGCATTTT. Translating it yields CSASGGNQPQHF.

The chain is built from TRBV5-1 and TRBJ1-2, with D possibly being TRBD1 (5 bases). V gave up 0 bases and J gave up 2 bases, with 8 bases separating them. Germline assignment: CDR1 SGHRS and CDR2 YFSETQ. CDR3 length equals 14 residues. The CDR3 DNA reads as TGCGCCAGCAGCTTGGCCCCAGGGAACTATGGCTACACCTTC. It yields the protein CASSLAPGNYGYTF.

This rearrangement joins TRBV28 to TRBJ2-4, with D maybe TRBD1 (5 bases). With 2 bases removed from V and 0 bases from J, the gap between germline ends came to 11 bases. CDR3 length: 16 amino acids. Germline lookup yields CDR1 MDHEN and CDR2 SYDVKM. The CDR3 sequence: CASSLVGVLAKNIQYF. CDR3 in DNA: TGTGCCAGCAGTTTAGTAGGGGTGCTAGCCAAAAACATTCAGTACTTC.

This clone showed up just a few times. The rearrangement links TRBV29-1 to TRBJ2-7, with TRBD2 matching over 8 bases. CDR3 size: 11 residues. The J segment lost 5 bases and the V segment lost 6 bases, leaving 3 bases of the junction unmatched. Per germline, CDR1 SQVTM and CDR2 ANQGSEA. CDR3 in amino acids: CSVGGGNEQYF. The CDR3, as DNA: TGCAGCGTCGGGGGGGGCAACGAGCAGTACTTC.

The V and J genes are TRBV4-2 and TRBJ1-4, with TRBD1 as a possible D gene (5 bases). Germline CDR1 is LGHNA and CDR2 is YNFKEQ. The CDR3 sequence is 17 residues long. Trimming took off 1 base at V and 1 base at J, with 13 bases between the two ends. CDR3 bases: TGTGCCAGCAGCCAAGTAACGCGGGGGGGAACTAATGAAAAACTGTTTTTT. It yields the protein CASSQVTRGGTNEKLFF.

The chain has TRBV15 and TRBJ1-3; D is unresolved. Between the trimmed V and J ends, which lost 0 bases and 4 bases, there was a span of 7 bases. The germline V gene has CDR1 LNHNV and CDR2 YYDKDF (reference sequence). The length of the CDR3 is 14 residues. The CDR3 loop is CATSRDSRGNTIYF. CDR3 coding DNA: TGTGCCACCAGCAGAGATTCTCGGGGAAACACCATATATTTT.

The V call is TRBV28, the J call TRBJ1-2; 8 bases fit TRBD1. The length of the CDR3 is 12 residues. V lost 9 bases, J lost 5 bases, and 5 bases stayed unmatched. CDR1 is MDHEN, CDR2 SYDVKM, per germline. The CDR3 here is CASGTGSYGYTF. The CDR3 nucleotides read TGTGCCAGTGGGACAGGTTCATATGGCTACACCTTC.

V gene TRBV2 combines with J gene TRBJ1-5, with 10 bases lining up with TRBD1. After removal of 4 bases from V and 4 bases from J, the junction contained 10 bases not matched to a gene. This CDR3 contains 17 residues. Per germline, CDR1 SNHLY and CDR2 FYNNEI. The CDR3 loop reads CASSGGGTGEGNQPQHF. DNA of the CDR3: TGTGCCAGCAGTGGGGGAGGGACAGGGGAGGGAAATCAGCCCCAGCATTTT.

The chain carries TRBV4-3 and TRBJ1-2; 8 nucleotides match TRBD1. The V and J ends lost 2 bases and 2 bases, in that order; junction bases with no gene match: 7. This CDR3 spans 16 amino acids. Germline CDR1 and CDR2: LGHNA and YSLEER. CDR3 DNA: TGCGCCAGCAGCCAACGGGGCAGGGGGCGGAACTATGGCTACACCTTC. Protein: CASSQRGRGRNYGYTF.

The chain has TRBV5-4 and TRBJ2-5, with TRBD2 matching over 8 bases. Germline V gene data show CDR1 as SGHNT and CDR2 as YYREEE (reference sequence). V shed 4 bases and J 2 bases; nucleotides not matched to a gene: 4. The CDR3 loop spans 14 amino acids. The CDR3 here is CASSLSGAQETQYF. CDR3 coding DNA: TGTGCCAGCAGCCTTAGCGGGGCTCAAGAGACCCAGTACTTC.

This clone was counted once. The chain uses TRBV19 and TRBJ2-1, with 12 bases fitting TRBD2. V lost 6 bases and J lost 7; bases outside the gene matches: 7. This CDR3 comprises 15 residues. Germline CDR1 is LNHDA and CDR2 is SQIVND (reference sequence). The CDR3 loop is CASSHTSGGRNEQFF. The CDR3, as DNA: TGTGCCAGTAGCCATACTAGCGGGGGGAGGAATGAGCAGTTCTTC. Full variable domain (remainder filled in from reference TRBV19 and TRBJ2-1): DGGITQSPKYLFRKEGQNVTLSCEQNLNHDAMYWYRQDPGQGLRLIYYSQIVNDFQKGDIAEGYSVSREKKESFPLTVTSAQKNPTAFYLCASSHTSGGRNEQFFGPGTRLTVL.

The rearrangement joins TRBV5-4 to TRBJ1-6, with D unclear. V lost 0 bases and J lost 10, with 11 bases in between. CDR1 and CDR2 (germline): SGHNT, YYREEE (reference sequence). The CDR3 is 14 amino acids. The CDR3 protein is CASSLDRKVSPLHF. DNA of the CDR3: TGTGCCAGCAGCTTGGACCGAAAAGTCTCACCCCTCCACTTT.

The chain has TRBV28 and TRBJ2-5; D is unresolved. Germline V gives CDR1 MDHEN, CDR2 SYDVKM. Trimming left V 2 bases short and J 3 bases short, with 10 bases between. The CDR3 is 14 amino acids. The CDR3 region is CASSLKVGEETQYF. CDR3 bases: TGTGCCAGCAGTTTAAAAGTTGGAGAAGAGACCCAGTACTTC.

This clone was picked up one time. The J gene is TRBJ2-6, the V gene TRBV5-5, with TRBD2 identical over 8 bases. Trimming took 1 base from V and 4 from J; bases not matched to a gene: 1. The CDR3 consists of 15 residues. Germline lookup yields CDR1 SGHKS and CDR2 YYEKEE (reference sequence). Here the CDR3 reads CASSLSGGGANVLTF. The CDR3 DNA sequence: TGTGCCAGCAGCTTGAGCGGGGGAGGGGCCAACGTCCTGACTTTC.

This clone was counted only a few times. This chain connects TRBV4-2 to TRBJ1-2, with D maybe TRBD1 (5 bases). CDR3 length: 14 residues. Deletions cut 0 bases from V and 4 bases from J, with 9 bases between. In germline, CDR1 is LGHNA, CDR2 YNFKEQ. The CDR3 loop is CASSQEQGGYGYTF. The CDR3 nucleotides are TGTGCCAGCAGCCAAGAGCAGGGAGGCTATGGCTACACCTTC.

This chain links TRBV4-2 with TRBJ2-3; 12 nucleotides line up with TRBD1. This CDR3 comprises 17 residues. Germline lookup yields CDR1 LGHNA and CDR2 YNFKEQ. Trimming took 4 bases from V and 4 from J; bases not matched to a gene: 9. The CDR3 is CASSPKVGTGGSDTQYF. CDR3 nucleotide sequence: TGTGCCAGCAGCCCTAAGGTGGGGACAGGGGGCTCAGATACGCAGTATTTT.

The chain recombines TRBV29-1 with TRBJ2-7, with D perhaps TRBD1 or TRBD2 (6 bases each). V lost 3 bases, J lost 6 bases, and 21 bases lay in between. This CDR3 is 15 amino acids long. CDR1 and CDR2 from the germline V gene are SQVTM and ANQGSEA. The DNA for the CDR3 is TGCAGCGTTGATAGGGGGGCAGGGGATTACTCCGAGCAGTACTTC. Its protein product is CSVDRGAGDYSEQYF.

V gene TRBV5-6 combines with J gene TRBJ1-2, with D possibly matching TRBD1 (5 bases). Germline CDR1 SGHDT, CDR2 YYEEEE. CDR3 size: 13 residues. V was cut by 5 bases and J by 7 bases, with 15 bases left in between. The CDR3 DNA is TGTGCCAGCAGACTCACGGGGGGATCTGGCTACACCTTC. As protein: CASRLTGGSGYTF. Complete variable domain (other parts from reference TRBV5-6 and TRBJ1-2): DAGVTQSPTHLIKTRGQQVTLRCSPKSGHDTVSWYQQALGQGPQFIFQYYEEEERQRGNFPDRFSGHQFPNYSSELNVNALLLGDSALYLCASRLTGGSGYTFGSGTRLTVV.

V gene TRBV2 combines with J gene TRBJ2-7; tentatively, D is TRBD1 (6 bases). The germline V and J ends were trimmed by 5 bases and 8 bases, with 16 bases remaining between them. Per the germline V gene, CDR1 is SNHLY and CDR2 is FYNNEI. This CDR3 spans 13 amino acids. The DNA for the CDR3 is TGTGCCAGCAGTCCAATCTCGCAGGGGAAGCAGTACTTC. Translating gives CASSPISQGKQYF.

The chain links TRBV6-6 to TRBJ2-5; the match to TRBD2 covers 7 bases. The CDR3 runs 17 residues. V trimming: 5 bases; J trimming: 4 bases; junction bases outside the gene matches: 16. Looked up from germline, CDR1 is MNHNY and CDR2 is SVGAGI (reference sequence). In DNA form, the CDR3 reads TGTGCCAGCAGTCGGCTCGGGACTACCCCGGTAGGAGAGACCCAGTACTTC. This translates into CASSRLGTTPVGETQYF.